The 5 T cell receptor beta chains presented below share a single source sample, sequenced in a study of T cells expressing NK-cell markers. TCRdb reanalyzed the 5' RACE reads and collapses them to one entry per CDR3 protein, without DNA. Recorded for this sample: roughly 150,000 distinct CDR3 sequences. Source material: blood T cells: a sorted CD56 or NKG2C T cell subset, CD4+ or CD8+ T cells, or bulk PBMC T cells (not recorded which). The receptors shown here come from a man aged 18 to 70 in good health.

J is TRBJ2-1 and V is TRBV3-1. CDR1 is LGHDT, CDR2 YNNKEL, per germline (reference sequence). The CDR3 has 15 amino acids. The CDR3 region is CASSPDNRGYNEQFF.

V is TRBV28 and J is TRBJ2-3; TCRdb indicates TRBD2, and absent DNA this call remains unverified. Germline V lookup: CDR1 MDHEN, CDR2 SYDVKM. CDR3 length equals 17 residues. CDR3 amino acids: CASSWGTSGGFTDTQYF.

The CDR3 here is CASSSGTGAIGETQYF. V usage is TRBV12-3 or TRBV12-4 and J usage is TRBJ2-5; TCRdb proposes TRBD1, but this gene call is untestable without DNA. The CDR3 has 16 residues.

CDR3 sequence reads: CASSLAGTGVEKLFF. The V gene is TRBV7-8, the J gene TRBJ1-4; TCRdb proposes TRBD1, but this gene call is untestable without DNA. The CDR3 has 15 residues. CDR1 is SGHVS and CDR2 is FQNEAQ in the germline V gene.

V usage is TRBV7-8 and J usage is TRBJ1-2. The CDR3 is 14 residues long. CDR1 SGHVS and CDR2 FQNEAQ come from the germline V gene. CDR3 loop: CASSLGSWNYGYTF. Based on the CDR3 plus reference TRBV7-8 and TRBJ1-2, the full variable domain is GAGVSQSPRYKVAKRGQDVALRCDPISGHVSLFWYQQALGQGPEFLTYFQNEAQLDKSGLPSDRFFAERPEGSVSTLKIQRTQQEDSAVYLCASSLGSWNYGYTFGSGTRLTVV.